The TCR beta chain under discussion was sequenced for a study of molecular identifiers for immune sequencing clone quantification. General study findings and limits: Clonotypes surpassing 20 RNA copies contained over 97% of effector molecules, versus under 1% in naive cells.

Naive CD8 sequencing libraries were generated from approximately 20,000 to 980,000 sorted cells, with 10%, 30% or 50% RNA as input. A CD8+CD4-CCR7+CD45RA+ gate was used to sort naive CD8 T cells. Previously described methods and listed TCR primers produced bulk TCR libraries. TCRdb passed the PCR reads through MiXCR, listing each CDR3 protein once. The repertoire holds about half a million distinct CDR3 sequences, with over 20% as singletons. To note about this clonotype: Its antigen is not known.

Trimming removed 5 bases from V and 4 bases from J, with 8 bases in between. This CDR3 spans 13 amino acids. Germline V lookup: CDR1 LNHDA, CDR2 SQIVND (reference sequence). The TCR sequence derives from a human donor in good health. Some libraries in this study had Jurkat cell RNA spiked in. Sequencing used naive CD8+ T cells from blood, with Jurkat cell RNA spiked in. Subset described: FACS-sorted CD8+CD4-CCR7+CD45RA+ naive T cells. The gene calls are TRBV19 and TRBJ1-4; D not certain. DNA of the CDR3: TGTGCCAGTAGTGGGCGGGGTAATGAAAAACTGTTTTTT. Its translation is CASSGRGNEKLFF.